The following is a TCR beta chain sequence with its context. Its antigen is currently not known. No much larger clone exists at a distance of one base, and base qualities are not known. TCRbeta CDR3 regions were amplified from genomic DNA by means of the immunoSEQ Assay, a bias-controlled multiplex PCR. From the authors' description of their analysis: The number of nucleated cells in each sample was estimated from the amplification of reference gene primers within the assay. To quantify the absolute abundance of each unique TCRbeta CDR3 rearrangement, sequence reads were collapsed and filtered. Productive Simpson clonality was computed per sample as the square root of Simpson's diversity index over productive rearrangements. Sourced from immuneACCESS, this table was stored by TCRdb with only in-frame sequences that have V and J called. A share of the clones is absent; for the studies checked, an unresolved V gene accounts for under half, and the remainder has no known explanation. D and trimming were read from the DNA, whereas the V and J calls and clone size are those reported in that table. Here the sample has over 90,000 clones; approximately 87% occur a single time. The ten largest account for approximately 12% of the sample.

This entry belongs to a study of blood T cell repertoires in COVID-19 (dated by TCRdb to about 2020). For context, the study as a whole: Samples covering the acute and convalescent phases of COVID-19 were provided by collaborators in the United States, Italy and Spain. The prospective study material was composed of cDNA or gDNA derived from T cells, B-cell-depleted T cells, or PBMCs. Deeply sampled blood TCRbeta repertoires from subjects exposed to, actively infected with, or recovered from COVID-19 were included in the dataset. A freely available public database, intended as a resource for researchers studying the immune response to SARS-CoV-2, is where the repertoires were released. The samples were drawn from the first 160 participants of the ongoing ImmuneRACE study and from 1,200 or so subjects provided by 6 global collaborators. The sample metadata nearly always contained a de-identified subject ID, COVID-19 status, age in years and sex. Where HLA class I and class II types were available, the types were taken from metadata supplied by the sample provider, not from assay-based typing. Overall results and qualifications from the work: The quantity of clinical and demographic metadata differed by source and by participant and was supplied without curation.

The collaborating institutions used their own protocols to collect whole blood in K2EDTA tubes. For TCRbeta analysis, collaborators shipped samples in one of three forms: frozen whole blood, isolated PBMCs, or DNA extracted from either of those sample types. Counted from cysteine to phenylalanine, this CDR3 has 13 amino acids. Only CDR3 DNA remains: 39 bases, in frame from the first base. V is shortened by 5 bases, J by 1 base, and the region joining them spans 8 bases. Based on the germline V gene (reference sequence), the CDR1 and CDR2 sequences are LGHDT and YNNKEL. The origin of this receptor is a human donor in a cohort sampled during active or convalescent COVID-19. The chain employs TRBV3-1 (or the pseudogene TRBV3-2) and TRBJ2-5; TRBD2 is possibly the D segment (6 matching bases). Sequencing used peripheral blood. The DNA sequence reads TGTGCCAGCAGCTGGGACTTCCAAGAGACCCAGTACTTC. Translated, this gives CASSWDFQETQYF.